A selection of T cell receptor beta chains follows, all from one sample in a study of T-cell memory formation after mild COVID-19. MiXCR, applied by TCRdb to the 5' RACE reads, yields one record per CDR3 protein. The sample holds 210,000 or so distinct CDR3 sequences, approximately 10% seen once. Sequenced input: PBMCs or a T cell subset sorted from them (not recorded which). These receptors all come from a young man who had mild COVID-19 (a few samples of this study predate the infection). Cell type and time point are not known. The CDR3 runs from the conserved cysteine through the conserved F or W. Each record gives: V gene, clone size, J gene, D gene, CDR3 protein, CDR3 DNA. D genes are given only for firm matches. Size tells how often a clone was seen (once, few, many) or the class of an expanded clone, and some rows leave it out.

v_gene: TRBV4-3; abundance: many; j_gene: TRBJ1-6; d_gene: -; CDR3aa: CASSAKADSPLHF; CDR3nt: TGCGCCAGCAGCGCCAAGGCCGATTCACCCCTCCACTTT
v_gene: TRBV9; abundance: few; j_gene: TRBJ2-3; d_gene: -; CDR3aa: CASSVLGTQDTQYF; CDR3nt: TGTGCCAGCAGCGTTCTAGGGACTCAAGATACGCAGTATTTT
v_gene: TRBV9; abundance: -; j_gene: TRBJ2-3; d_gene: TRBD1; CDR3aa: CASSVAPRTGTGDTQYF; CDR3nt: TGTGCCAGCAGCGTAGCCCCGCGGACAGGGACAGGGGATACGCAGTATTTT
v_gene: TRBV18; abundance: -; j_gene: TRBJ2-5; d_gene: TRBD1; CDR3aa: CASSDGQGAQETQYF; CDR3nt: TGTGCCAGCTCGGACGGGCAGGGGGCTCAAGAGACCCAGTACTTC
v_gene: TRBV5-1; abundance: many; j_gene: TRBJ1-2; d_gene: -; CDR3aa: CASSSDGNYGYTF; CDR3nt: TGTGCCAGCAGCTCGGACGGGAATTATGGCTACACCTTC
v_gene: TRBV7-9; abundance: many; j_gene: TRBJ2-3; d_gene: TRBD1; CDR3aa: CASSFRQGADTQYF; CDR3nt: TGCGCCAGCAGCTTTAGACAGGGAGCAGATACGCAGTATTTT
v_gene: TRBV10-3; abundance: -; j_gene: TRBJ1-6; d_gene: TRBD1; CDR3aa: CAISEGRGQNSPLHF; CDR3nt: TGTGCCATCAGTGAGGGGCGGGGACAGAATTCACCCCTCCACTTT
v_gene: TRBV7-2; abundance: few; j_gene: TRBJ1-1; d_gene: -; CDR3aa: CASSLMGAGSNTEAFF; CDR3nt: TGTGCCAGCAGCTTAATGGGCGCAGGGTCGAACACTGAAGCTTTCTTT
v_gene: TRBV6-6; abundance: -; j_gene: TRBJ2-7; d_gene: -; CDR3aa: CASSYSSHSSYEQYF; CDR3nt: TGTGCCAGCAGTTACTCGTCCCACTCATCCTACGAGCAGTACTTC
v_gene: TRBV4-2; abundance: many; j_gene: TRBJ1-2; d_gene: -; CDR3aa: CASSQDLSGALNYGYTF; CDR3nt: TGTGCCAGCAGCCAAGATCTTTCGGGGGCGCTTAACTATGGCTACACCTTC
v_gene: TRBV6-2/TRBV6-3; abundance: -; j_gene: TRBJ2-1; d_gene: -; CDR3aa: CASSPLDKRFNEQFF; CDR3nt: TGTGCCAGCAGCCCCCTGGACAAAAGGTTCAATGAGCAGTTCTTC
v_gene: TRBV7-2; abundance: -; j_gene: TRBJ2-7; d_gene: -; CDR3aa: CASSFQGKNYEQYF; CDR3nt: TGTGCCAGCAGCTTCCAGGGTAAGAACTACGAGCAGTACTTC
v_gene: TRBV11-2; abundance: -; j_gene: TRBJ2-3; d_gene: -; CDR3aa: CASSLGRDNTDTQYF; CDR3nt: TGTGCCAGCAGCTTGGGGCGGGACAACACAGATACGCAGTATTTT
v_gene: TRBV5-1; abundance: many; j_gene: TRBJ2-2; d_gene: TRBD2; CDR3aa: CASPPSGGHTGELFF; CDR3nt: TGCGCCAGCCCCCCTAGCGGGGGGCACACCGGGGAGCTGTTTTTT
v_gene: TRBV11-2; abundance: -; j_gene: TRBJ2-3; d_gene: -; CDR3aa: CASSLDSADTQYF; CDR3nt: TGTGCCAGCAGCTTAGATAGCGCAGATACGCAGTATTTT
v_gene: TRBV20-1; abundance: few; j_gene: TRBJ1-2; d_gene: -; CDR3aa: CSAGKQAKGNGYTF; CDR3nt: TGCAGTGCTGGGAAACAGGCGAAGGGGAATGGCTACACCTTC
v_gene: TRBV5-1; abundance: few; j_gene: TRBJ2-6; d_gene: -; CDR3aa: CASSLAWGSGANVLTF; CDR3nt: TGCGCCAGCAGCTTGGCGTGGGGCTCTGGGGCCAACGTCCTGACTTTC
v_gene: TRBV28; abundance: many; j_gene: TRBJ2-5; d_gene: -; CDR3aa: CASSLYQVGTQYF; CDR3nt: TGTGCCAGCAGTTTATACCAGGTTGGGACCCAGTACTTC
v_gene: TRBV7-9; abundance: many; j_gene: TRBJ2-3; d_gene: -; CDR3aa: CASSPIQDTQYF; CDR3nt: TGTGCCAGCAGCCCCATTCAAGATACGCAGTATTTT
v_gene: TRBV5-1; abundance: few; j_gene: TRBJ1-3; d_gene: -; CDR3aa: CASSLTASSGNTIYF; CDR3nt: TGCGCCAGCAGCTTGACAGCTAGCTCTGGAAACACCATATATTTT
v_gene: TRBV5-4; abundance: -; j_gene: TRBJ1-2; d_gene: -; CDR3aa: CASSSDPEGRGYTF; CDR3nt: TGTGCCAGCAGCAGTGACCCCGAGGGCCGCGGCTACACCTTC
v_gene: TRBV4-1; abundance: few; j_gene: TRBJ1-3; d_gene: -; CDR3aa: CASSQPQGFDTIYF; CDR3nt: TGCGCCAGCAGCCAACCCCAGGGGTTCGACACCATATATTTT
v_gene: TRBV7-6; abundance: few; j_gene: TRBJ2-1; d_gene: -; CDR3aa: CASSPPLGHNEQFF; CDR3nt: TGTGCCAGCAGCCCCCCCCTCGGACACAATGAGCAGTTCTTC
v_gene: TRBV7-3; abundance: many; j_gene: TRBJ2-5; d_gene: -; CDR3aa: CASSLQAQETQYF; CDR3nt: TGTGCCAGCAGCTTACAGGCTCAAGAGACCCAGTACTTC
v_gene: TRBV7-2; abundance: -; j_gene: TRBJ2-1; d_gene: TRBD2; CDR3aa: CASSLQLAGEWDEQFF; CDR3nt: TGTGCCAGCAGCTTGCAGCTAGCGGGGGAGTGGGATGAGCAGTTCTTC